Shown below are 8 T cell receptor beta chains from a single sample sequenced in a study of post-analysis software for immune sequencing data. Findings and limits, study-wide: Several TRBV segments occurring more often in patients than controls included TRBV5-6, TRBV5-1 and TRBV20-1.

TCR beta libraries were prepared from cDNA with unique molecular identifiers. Using its own MiXCR run on the PCR reads, TCRdb lists one record per CDR3 protein. This sample has approximately 690,000 distinct CDR3 sequences; 59% occur once, and the top ten carry over 9%. These receptors are not linked to any known antigen. Sequences were obtained from blood. The receptors derive from a girl aged 2 to 9 with multiple sclerosis.

This chain links TRBV6-5 with TRBJ2-1; 10 bases match TRBD2. Germline V gives CDR1 MNHEY, CDR2 SVGAGI. The length of the CDR3 is 17 residues. The trim removed 0 bases at V and 7 bases at J, leaving 9 bases unmatched. The CDR3: CASSYSSGGAPGNEQFF. As DNA, the CDR3 is TGTGCCAGCAGTTACTCGAGCGGGGGGGCTCCTGGAAATGAGCAGTTCTTC.

This clonotype occurred a few times. The chain recombines TRBV29-1 with TRBJ2-3; D unresolved. Trimming removed 3 bases from V and 0 bases from J, with 4 bases in between. The CDR3 sequence is 12 residues long. Germline values: CDR1 SQVTM, CDR2 ANQGSEA. The CDR3 nucleotides read TGCAGCGTTGACAGTAGCACAGATACGCAGTATTTT. Its protein product is CSVDSSTDTQYF.

This rearrangement joins TRBV7-2 to TRBJ2-5; D not resolved. Trimming removed 2 bases at V and 5 bases at J, with 18 bases between. This CDR3 is built from 16 residues. The germline CDR1 and CDR2 sequences are SGHTA and FQGNSA. CDR3: CASSLLGPTDRETQYF. The CDR3 coding sequence is TGTGCCAGCAGCTTACTGGGCCCGACGGATAGGGAGACCCAGTACTTC.

The chain is built from TRBV29-1 and TRBJ2-1; D is unresolved. V was clipped by 7 bases and J by 4 bases, with 11 bases between them. Germline V lookup: CDR1 SQVTM, CDR2 ANQGSEA. CDR3 length equals 12 residues. The CDR3 region is CSAATDYNEQFF. DNA of the CDR3: TGCAGCGCCGCGACGGATTACAATGAGCAGTTCTTC.

J is TRBJ1-1 and V is TRBV5-1; no clear D. The V gene lost 0 bases and the J gene lost 3 bases, with 9 bases spanning the gap. Germline CDR1 and CDR2: SGHRS and YFSETQ. The CDR3 covers 14 residues. CDR3 loop: CASSLGTADTEAFF. The CDR3 DNA reads TGCGCCAGCAGCTTGGGGACGGCGGACACTGAAGCTTTCTTT.

A word on this clonotype: The junction does not match germline at one end; this may be a read error. V and J are TRBV7-6 and TRBJ1-4, with D maybe TRBD1 (6 bases). CDR1 and CDR2 from the germline V gene are SGHVS and FNYEAQ. The CDR3 consists of 15 residues. As DNA, the CDR3 is TGCGCCAGCAGCTTGCTACAGGGCCTGCCTGAAAAACTGTTTTTT. It specifies CASSLLQGLPEKLFF.

The chain is built from TRBV29-1 and TRBJ1-1; D is ambiguous. This CDR3 has 15 amino acids. V was clipped by 4 bases and J by 0 bases, with 15 bases between them. Germline CDR1 SQVTM, CDR2 ANQGSEA. The CDR3: CSVGGITEMNTEAFF. CDR3 DNA: TGCAGCGTTGGGGGTATAACAGAGATGAACACTGAAGCTTTCTTT.

The chain joins TRBV11-2 to TRBJ2-3, with no clear D. With 1 base removed from V and 6 bases from J, the gap between germline ends came to 11 bases. Germline V gene data show CDR1 as SGHAT and CDR2 as FQNNGV. This CDR3 is 14 amino acids long. As DNA, the CDR3 is TGTGCCAGCAGCTTAGTCGGCCCCCCCGATACGCAGTATTTT. Protein sequence: CASSLVGPPDTQYF. The complete variable domain, with remaining parts taken from reference TRBV11-2 and TRBJ2-3, reads EAGVAQSPRYKIIEKRQSVAFWCNPISGHATLYWYQQILGQGPKLLIQFQNNGVVDDSQLPKDRFSAERLKGVDSTLKIQPAKLEDSAVYLCASSLVGPPDTQYFGPGTRLTVL.